The clone carrying this T cell receptor (beta chain) has ten or more counts. PBMCs stemmed from around 9.3 ml fresh peripheral blood. RNA transcripts gave rise to amplified TCR beta CDR3 regions. The study used the HTBI primer set for a first-round RT-PCR of the TCR CDR3. TCRdb itself ran the multiplex PCR reads through MiXCR, one entry per CDR3 protein. The sample holds roughly 180,000 distinct CDR3 sequences, more than 15% seen once. The data were obtained in a study of T cells in Graves' hyperthyroidism and ophthalmopathy. Germline V lookup: CDR1 LNHNV, CDR2 YYDKDF (reference sequence). V dropped 5 bases and J dropped 0 bases, with 8 bases sitting between them. This CDR3 is built from 14 residues.

This chain uses TRBV15 with TRBJ1-5; the D is unclear. The source of this sequence is a woman between 45 and 60 years old with Graves' hyperthyroidism. Sequencing was carried out using blood. The CDR3 protein is CATSPRASNQPQHF. Written as DNA, the CDR3 is TGTGCCACCAGCCCTCGAGCTAGCAATCAGCCCCAGCATTTT. Together with reference TRBV15 and TRBJ1-5, the CDR3 gives the full variable domain: DAMVIQNPRYQVTQFGKPVTLSCSQTLNHNVMYWYQQKSSQAPKLLFHYYDKDFNNEADTPDNFQSRRPNTSFCFLDIRSPGLGDTAMYLCATSPRASNQPQHFGDGTRLSIL.